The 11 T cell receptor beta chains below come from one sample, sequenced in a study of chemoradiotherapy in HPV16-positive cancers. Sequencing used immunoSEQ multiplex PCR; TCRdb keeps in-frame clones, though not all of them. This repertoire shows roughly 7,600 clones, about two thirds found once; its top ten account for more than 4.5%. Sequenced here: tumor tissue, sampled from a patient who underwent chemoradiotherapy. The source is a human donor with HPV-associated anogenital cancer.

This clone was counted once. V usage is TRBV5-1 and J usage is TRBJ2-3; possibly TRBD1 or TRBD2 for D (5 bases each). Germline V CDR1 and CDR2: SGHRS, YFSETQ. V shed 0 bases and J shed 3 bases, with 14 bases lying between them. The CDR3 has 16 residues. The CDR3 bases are TGCGCCAGCAGCTTGGTTGGGGGTCCCGCGACAGATACGCAGTATTTT. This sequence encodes CASSLVGGPATDTQYF. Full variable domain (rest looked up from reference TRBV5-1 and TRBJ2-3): KAGVTQTPRYLIKTRGQQVTLSCSPISGHRSVSWYQQTPGQGLQFLFEYFSETQRNKGNFPGRFSGRQFSNSRSEMNVSTLELGDSALYLCASSLVGGPATDTQYFGPGTRLTVL.

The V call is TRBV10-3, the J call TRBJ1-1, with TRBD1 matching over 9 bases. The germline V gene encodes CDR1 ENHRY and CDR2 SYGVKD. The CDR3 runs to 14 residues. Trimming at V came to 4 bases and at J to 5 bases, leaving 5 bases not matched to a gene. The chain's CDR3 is CAISAGQGDTEAFF. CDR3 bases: TGTGCCATCAGTGCGGGACAGGGTGATACTGAAGCTTTCTTT.

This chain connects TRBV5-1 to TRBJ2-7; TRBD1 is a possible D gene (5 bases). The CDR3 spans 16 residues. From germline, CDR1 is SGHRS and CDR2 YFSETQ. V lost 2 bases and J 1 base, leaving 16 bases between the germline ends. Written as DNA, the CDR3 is TGCGCCAGCAGCTTCGGACACCCAAGCAATTCCTACGAGCAGTACTTC. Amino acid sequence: CASSFGHPSNSYEQYF.

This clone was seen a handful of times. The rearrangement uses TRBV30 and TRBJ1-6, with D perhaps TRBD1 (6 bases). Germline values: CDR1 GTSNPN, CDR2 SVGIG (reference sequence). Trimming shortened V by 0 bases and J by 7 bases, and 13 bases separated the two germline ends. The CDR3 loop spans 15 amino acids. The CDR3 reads CAWSVRTGNNSPLHF. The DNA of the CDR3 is TGTGCCTGGAGTGTACGAACAGGGAACAATTCACCCCTCCACTTT.

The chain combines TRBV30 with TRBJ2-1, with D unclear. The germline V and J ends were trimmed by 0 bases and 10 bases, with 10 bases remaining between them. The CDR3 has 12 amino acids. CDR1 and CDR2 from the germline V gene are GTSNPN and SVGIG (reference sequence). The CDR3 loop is CAWSVLGYEQFF. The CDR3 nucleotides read TGTGCCTGGAGTGTACTGGGCTACGAGCAGTTCTTC.

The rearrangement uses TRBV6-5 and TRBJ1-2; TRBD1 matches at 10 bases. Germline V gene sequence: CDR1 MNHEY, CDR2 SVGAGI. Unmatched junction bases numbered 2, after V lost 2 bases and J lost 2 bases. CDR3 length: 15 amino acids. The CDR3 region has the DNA TGTGCCAGCAGTTACCGGGGACAGGGGAACTATGGCTACACCTTC. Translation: CASSYRGQGNYGYTF.

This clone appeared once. The DNA of the CDR3 is TGTGCCAGTAGTGGGGCAGTAACAGATACGCAGTATTTT. Protein product: CASSGAVTDTQYF. The chain has TRBV19 and TRBJ2-3; tentative D call: TRBD1 (5 bases). The CDR3 runs 13 residues. Germline CDR1 reads LNHDA; CDR2 reads SQIVND (reference sequence). The V end lost 5 bases, the J end lost 3 bases, and 9 bases lay between the germline ends.

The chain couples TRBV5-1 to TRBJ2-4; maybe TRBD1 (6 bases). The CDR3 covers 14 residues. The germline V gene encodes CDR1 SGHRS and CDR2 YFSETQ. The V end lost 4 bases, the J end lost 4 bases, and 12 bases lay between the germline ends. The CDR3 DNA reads TGCGCCAGCAGCCAGGGACACCCAAAAAACATTCAGTACTTC. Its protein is CASSQGHPKNIQYF.

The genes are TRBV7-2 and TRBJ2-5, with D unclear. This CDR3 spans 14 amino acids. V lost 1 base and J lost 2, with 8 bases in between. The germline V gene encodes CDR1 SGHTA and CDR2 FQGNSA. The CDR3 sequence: CASSLGQQQETQYF. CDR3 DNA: TGTGCCAGCAGCTTAGGGCAGCAACAAGAGACCCAGTACTTC.

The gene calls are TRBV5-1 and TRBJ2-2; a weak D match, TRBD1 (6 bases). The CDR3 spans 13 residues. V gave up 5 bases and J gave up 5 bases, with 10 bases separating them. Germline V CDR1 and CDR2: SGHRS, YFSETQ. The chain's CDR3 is CASSSRGTGELFF. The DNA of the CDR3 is TGCGCCAGCAGTTCCAGGGGTACCGGGGAGCTGTTTTTT. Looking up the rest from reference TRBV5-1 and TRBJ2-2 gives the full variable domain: KAGVTQTPRYLIKTRGQQVTLSCSPISGHRSVSWYQQTPGQGLQFLFEYFSETQRNKGNFPGRFSGRQFSNSRSEMNVSTLELGDSALYLCASSSRGTGELFFGEGSRLTVL.

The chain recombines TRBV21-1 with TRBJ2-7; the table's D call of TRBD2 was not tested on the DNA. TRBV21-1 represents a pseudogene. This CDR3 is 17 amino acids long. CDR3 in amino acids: CASSINKAGGFSYEQYF. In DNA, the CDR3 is TGTGCCAGCAGCATTAATAAAGCGGGAGGTTTCTCCTACGAGCAGTACTTC.